This is a list of T cell receptor beta chains from one sample in a study of cytomegalovirus exposure and HLA in healthy donors. Sequencing was performed with immunoSEQ multiplex PCR; in TCRdb, only in-frame clones are kept and a portion is missing. In all, the sample yields about 160,000 clones. Sequencing was performed on PBMCs. The receptors originated from a woman aged 55-70 years in good health and CMV-seronegative. Each CDR3 is given with its conserved first and last residue. The D gene is left open where the match is weak.

TRBV6-6	TRBD2	TRBJ2-5	TGTGCCAGCAGTCTCCAGGGACTAGCAAAGACCCAGTACTTC	CASSLQGLAKTQYF
TRBV10-3	-	TRBJ2-7	TGTGCCATCAGTGATGCCCTACGACAGCACTACGAGCAGTACTTC	CAISDALRQHYEQYF
TRBV6-1	-	TRBJ2-7	TGTGCCAGCAGTGAATGGGGCGACTCTACGGCGCTCTACGAGCAGTACTTC	CASSEWGDSTALYEQYF
TRBV27	TRBD1	TRBJ1-1	TGTGCCAGCAGGTACCTTACCAGAGGCAGGGGGCAAACTGAAGCTTTCTTT	CASRYLTRGRGQTEAFF
TRBV12-5	-	TRBJ1-5	TGTGCTAGTGCCCTGAATCAGCCCCAGCATTTT	CASALNQPQHF
TRBV5-1	TRBD2	TRBJ2-5	TGCGCCAGCAGCTCCAGCGGGGGGGCTCGGGAGACCCAGTACTTC	CASSSSGGARETQYF
TRBV7-9	-	TRBJ2-2	TGTGCCAGCAGCCCCCGAGGTGGTGAGGCCGGGGAGCTGTTTTTT	CASSPRGGEAGELFF
TRBV6-5	-	TRBJ1-1	TGTGCCAGCAATCAACCGGGGAACACTGAAGCTTTCTTT	CASNQPGNTEAFF
TRBV6-5	-	TRBJ2-1	TGTGCCAGCAGTTTGGACAGTTACAATGAGCAGTTCTTC	CASSLDSYNEQFF
TRBV29-1	TRBD2	TRBJ2-7	TGCAGCGGGGGACTAGCGGGAGTAGGCGAGCAGTACTTC	CSGGLAGVGEQYF
TRBV6-7	-	TRBJ1-4	TGTGCCAGCAGTTACGCGGAAGCGGAACTGTTTTTT	CASSYAEAELFF
TRBV7-9	TRBD2	TRBJ2-1	TGTGCCAGCAGCCCCCCAGGAAGCGGGGGGGCCTTGGGGGAGCAGTTCTTC	CASSPPGSGGALGEQFF
TRBV12-5	TRBD2	TRBJ2-7	TGTGCTAGTGGGAAGAGAGCGGGAGGAAACACCTACGAGCAGTACTTC	CASGKRAGGNTYEQYF
TRBV18	TRBD1	TRBJ1-6	TGTGCCAGCTCACGTCAGCCCCCGGGACAGGGCGATTCACCCCTCCACTTT	CASSRQPPGQGDSPLHF
TRBV29-1	TRBD1	TRBJ2-7	TGCAGCGTTGACGCGCAGACAGGGAACGAGCAGTACTTC	CSVDAQTGNEQYF
TRBV27	-	TRBJ1-2	TGTGCCAGCAGTGCAGGGCAATATGGCTACACCTTC	CASSAGQYGYTF
TRBV7-9	TRBD2	TRBJ2-3	TGTGCCAGCAGCTCCTTTACGACTAGCGGGGGGGATGGCACAGATACGCAGTATTTT	CASSSFTTSGGDGTDTQYF
TRBV2	-	TRBJ1-5	TGTGCCAGCAGGGATAGACGGCCGGGTCAGCCCCAGCATTTT	CASRDRRPGQPQHF
TRBV2	-	TRBJ1-1	TGTGCCAGCAGGGAGACAGATATGAACACTGAAGCTTTCTTT	CASRETDMNTEAFF
TRBV4-1	-	TRBJ1-5	TGCGCCAGCAGCCAATCCCTAGAGGAGTTTTATCAGCCCCAGCATTTT	CASSQSLEEFYQPQHF
TRBV5-5	TRBD1	TRBJ2-1	TGTGCCAGCAGCTCGCGGACAGGGGGAAGGAATGAGCAGTTCTTC	CASSSRTGGRNEQFF
TRBV2	-	TRBJ1-6	TGTGCCAGCAGTGAAGTTATTTCACCCCTCCACTTT	CASSEVISPLHF
TRBV27	-	TRBJ1-1	TGTGCCAGCAGTTTCGACAGGATAGACACTGAAGCTTTCTTT	CASSFDRIDTEAFF
TRBV2	-	TRBJ1-2	TGTGCCAGCAGTGGGCCAGGACTAAACTATGGCTACACCTTC	CASSGPGLNYGYTF
TRBV20-1	TRBD1	TRBJ1-2	TGCAGTGCTAGTGACAGGGGCGGCTACACCTTC	CSASDRGGYTF
TRBV19	TRBD1	TRBJ2-2	TGTGCCAGTAGTCCCTGGACAGGCACCGGGGAGCTGTTTTTT	CASSPWTGTGELFF
TRBV7-2	-	TRBJ1-1	TGTGCCAGCAGCTTAGCGCGGATAGGCCCGAGCACTGAAGCTTTCTTT	CASSLARIGPSTEAFF
TRBV5-1	-	TRBJ1-1	TGCGCCAGCAGCTTGGACCCCCTTCCGGGAGTCACTGAAGCTTTCTTT	CASSLDPLPGVTEAFF
TRBV4-3	-	TRBJ2-1	TGCGCCAGCAGCCAAACTCCCCTCCCGTGGGGGGTATACAATGAGCAGTTCTTC	CASSQTPLPWGVYNEQFF
TRBV25-1	-	TRBJ2-7	TGTGCCAGCAGTGATCGAGGTTCGTACTACGAGCAGTACTTC	CASSDRGSYYEQYF
TRBV9	-	TRBJ2-7	TGTGCCAGCCCGGGATCTTTAACCTACGAGCAGTACTTC	CASPGSLTYEQYF